The 5 T cell receptor beta chains below were found in one sample sequenced in a study of CXCR3-negative and CXCR3-positive naive CD8 T cells. No antigen has been identified for these receptors. 5' RACE that incorporated UMI labels was used to prepare the TRB cDNA libraries. TCRdb reprocessed the 5' RACE reads; each CDR3 protein has one entry and no DNA is given. This sample's table has 150,000 to 180,000 distinct CDR3 sequences. General study results and limits: In CXCR3-positive naive cells, the TRB CDR3s were more hydrophobic than in CXCR3-negative naive cells.

The source material was naive CXCR3+ CD8+ T cells from blood. Subset in this sample: CD45RO-CCR7+CD27+CD95- naive CD8+ T cells expressing CXCR3 (TNR3+). The receptors were gathered from a human donor in good health. Some clones in this sample may be carry-over from other donors' samples.

The rearrangement uses TRBV7-7 and TRBJ2-1; the D call from TCRdb, TRBD1, cannot be confirmed without DNA. The CDR3 runs 15 residues. CDR1 and CDR2 (germline): SSHAT, FNYEAQ (reference sequence). The CDR3 sequence is CASSLVFGGNNEQFF. Full variable domain (remainder filled in from reference TRBV7-7 and TRBJ2-1): GAGVSQSPRYKVTKRGQDVTLRCDPISSHATLYWYQQALGQGPEFLTYFNYEAQPDKSGLPSDRFSAERPEGSISTLTIQRTEQRDSAMYRCASSLVFGGNNEQFFGPGTRLTVL.

The chain carries TRBV27 and TRBJ1-2; TCRdb's assignment of TRBD1 cannot be checked, as there is no DNA. The CDR3 totals 14 residues. Germline V gene data show CDR1 as MNHEY and CDR2 as SMNVEV (reference sequence). The CDR3 sequence is CASSLKGGFDGYTF.

This chain connects TRBV4-1 to TRBJ1-2; TCRdb selects TRBD1, and the lack of DNA leaves this call unchecked. CDR1 is MGHRA, CDR2 YSYEKL, per germline. This CDR3 is built from 15 residues. The CDR3 reads CASSHLQGTNYGYTF.

The chain carries TRBV6-5 and TRBJ2-1. This CDR3 is 14 amino acids long. Germline lookup yields CDR1 MNHEY and CDR2 SVGAGI. This CDR3 reads CASSYSIPENEQFF.

This rearrangement joins TRBV12-3 or TRBV12-4 to TRBJ1-2; TCRdb's D call, TRBD1, is unchecked because there is no DNA. This CDR3 contains 16 residues. CDR3 loop: CASTPSPPTGDGGYTF.